Sequencing of this TCR beta chain was carried out in a study of cytomegalovirus exposure and HLA in healthy donors. Turning to this clone: The antigen remains undetermined.

Vbeta (60) and Jbeta (13) primers were used in the PCR. TCRdb keeps only in-frame clones here, not all; method: immunoSEQ multiplex PCR. In the table there are about 95,000 clones, around 86% of which are singletons. Points from the study as a whole: Rarity held for most TCR sequences, but there were some public TCRs that occurred in many donors. Donors were assumed by presence/absence analyses to have roughly uniform sequencing depth.

Sequenced sample: PBMCs. The source of this sequence is a woman in her 70s in good health and CMV-seropositive.

The CDR3 is CASSPPWGEGVEAFF. The CDR3 DNA sequence: TGTGCCAGTAGCCCCCCCTGGGGAGAGGGGGTTGAGGCTTTCTTT. This chain connects TRBV19 to TRBJ1-1, with D possibly being TRBD1 (6 bases). Trimming pared 6 bases from V and 11 bases from J, leaving 25 bases between. The V gene's germline CDR1 is LNHDA and CDR2 SQIVND (reference sequence). CDR3 size: 15 residues.